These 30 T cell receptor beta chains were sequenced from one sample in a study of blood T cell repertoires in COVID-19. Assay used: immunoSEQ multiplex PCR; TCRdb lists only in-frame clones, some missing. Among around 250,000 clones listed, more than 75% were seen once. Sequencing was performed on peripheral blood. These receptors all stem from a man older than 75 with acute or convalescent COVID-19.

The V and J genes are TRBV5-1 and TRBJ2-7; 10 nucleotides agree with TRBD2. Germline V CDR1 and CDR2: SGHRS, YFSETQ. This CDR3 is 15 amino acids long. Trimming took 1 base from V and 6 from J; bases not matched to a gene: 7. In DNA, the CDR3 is TGCGCCAGCAGCTTGTTTCTAGCGGGAGAGGGCGAGCAGTACTTC. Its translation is CASSLFLAGEGEQYF.

The CDR3 protein is CASSLPGGEPGELFF. The CDR3 region has the DNA TGTGCCAGCAGCTTGCCGGGAGGGGAGCCCGGGGAGCTGTTTTTT. V is TRBV5-6 and J is TRBJ2-2; 8 bases line up with TRBD2. Trimming at V came to 1 base and at J to 6 bases, leaving 5 bases not matched to a gene. Germline V gene lookup returns CDR1 SGHDT and CDR2 YYEEEE. The length of the CDR3 is 15 residues.

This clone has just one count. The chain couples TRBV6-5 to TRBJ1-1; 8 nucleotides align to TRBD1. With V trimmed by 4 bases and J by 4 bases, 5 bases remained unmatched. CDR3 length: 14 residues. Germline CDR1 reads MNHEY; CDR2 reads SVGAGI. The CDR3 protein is CASSSWTGLTEAFF. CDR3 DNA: TGTGCCAGCAGTTCGTGGACAGGGCTCACTGAAGCTTTCTTT.

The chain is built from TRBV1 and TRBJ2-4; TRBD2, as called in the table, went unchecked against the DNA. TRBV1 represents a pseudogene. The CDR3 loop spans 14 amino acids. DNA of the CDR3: TGCACCAGCAGCCAAGTCCCCCTAGAGGACATTCAGTACTTC. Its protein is CTSSQVPLEDIQYF.

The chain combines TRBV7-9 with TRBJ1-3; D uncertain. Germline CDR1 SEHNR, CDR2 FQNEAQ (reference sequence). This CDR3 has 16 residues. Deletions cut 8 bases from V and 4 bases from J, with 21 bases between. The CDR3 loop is CASSPPSSAAGNTIYF. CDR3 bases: TGTGCCAGCTCGCCCCCGAGTTCGGCGGCAGGAAACACCATATATTTT.

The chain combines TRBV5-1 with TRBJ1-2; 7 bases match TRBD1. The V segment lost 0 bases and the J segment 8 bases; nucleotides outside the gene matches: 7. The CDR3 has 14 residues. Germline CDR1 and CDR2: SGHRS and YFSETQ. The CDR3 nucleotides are TGCGCCAGCAGCTTGGAACAGGGGAAGGGCGGCTACACCTTC. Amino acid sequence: CASSLEQGKGGYTF.

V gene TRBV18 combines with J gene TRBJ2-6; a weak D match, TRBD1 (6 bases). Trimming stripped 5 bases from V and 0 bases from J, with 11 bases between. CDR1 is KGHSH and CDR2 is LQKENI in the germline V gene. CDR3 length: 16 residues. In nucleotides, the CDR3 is TGTGCCAGCTCAAATGACAGGTTCTCTGGGGCCAACGTCCTGACTTTC. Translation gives CASSNDRFSGANVLTF. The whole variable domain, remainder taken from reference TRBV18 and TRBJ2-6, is NAGVMQNPRHLVRRRGQEARLRCSPMKGHSHVYWYRQLPEEGLKFMVYLQKENIIDESGMPKERFSAEFPKEGPSILRIQQVVRGDSAAYFCASSNDRFSGANVLTFGAGSRLTVL.

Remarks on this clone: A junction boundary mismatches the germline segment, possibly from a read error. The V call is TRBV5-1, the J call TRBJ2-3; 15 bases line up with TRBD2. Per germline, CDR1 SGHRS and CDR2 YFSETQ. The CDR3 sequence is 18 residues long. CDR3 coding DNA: TGCGCCGGCAGCTGGAGTGGACTAGCGGGAGGGAGGAGGGATACGCAGTATTTT. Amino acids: CAGSWSGLAGGRRDTQYF.

CDR3 bases: TGTGCCAGCAGTGACGGGGTGGGAGCCCCCGAGGGCCAGTACTTC. Its translation: CASSDGVGAPEGQYF. V usage is TRBV6-1 and J usage is TRBJ2-5; possible D gene TRBD2, 5 bases. The germline V gene encodes CDR1 MNHNS and CDR2 SASEGT. This CDR3 spans 15 amino acids. Trimming cost V 3 bases and J 10 bases, with 21 bases left between them.

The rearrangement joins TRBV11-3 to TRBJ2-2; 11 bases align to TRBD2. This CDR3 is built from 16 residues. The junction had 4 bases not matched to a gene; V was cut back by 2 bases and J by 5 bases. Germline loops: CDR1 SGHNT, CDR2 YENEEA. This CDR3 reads CASSLTLAGGTGELFF. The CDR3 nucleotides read TGTGCCAGCAGCTTAACGCTAGCGGGAGGAACCGGGGAGCTGTTTTTT.

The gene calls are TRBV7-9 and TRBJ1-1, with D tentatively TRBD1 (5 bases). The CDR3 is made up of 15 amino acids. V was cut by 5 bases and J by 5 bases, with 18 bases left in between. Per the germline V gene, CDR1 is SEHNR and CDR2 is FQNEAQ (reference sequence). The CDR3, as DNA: TGTGCCAGCAGCCCCCGTCGGGGGTTGACGACTGAAGCTTTCTTT. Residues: CASSPRRGLTTEAFF.

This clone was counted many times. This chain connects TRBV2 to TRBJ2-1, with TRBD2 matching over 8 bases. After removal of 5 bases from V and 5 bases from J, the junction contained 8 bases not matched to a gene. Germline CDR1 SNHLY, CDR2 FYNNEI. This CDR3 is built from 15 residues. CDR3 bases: TGTGCCAGCAGTCCCAGCGGGAGAAGTCACAATGAGCAGTTCTTC. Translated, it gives CASSPSGRSHNEQFF.

DNA for the CDR3: TGTGCCAGCTCTCGCGGGAGGGCGTGGGGCACTGAAGCTTTCTTT. Translation gives CASSRGRAWGTEAFF. This chain joins TRBV18 and TRBJ1-1; D gene uncertain. CDR3 length: 15 amino acids. V was shortened by 6 bases and J by 4 bases, with 18 bases between the two germline ends. Germline V gives CDR1 KGHSH, CDR2 LQKENI. Based on the CDR3 plus reference TRBV18 and TRBJ1-1, the full variable domain is NAGVMQNPRHLVRRRGQEARLRCSPMKGHSHVYWYRQLPEEGLKFMVYLQKENIIDESGMPKERFSAEFPKEGPSILRIQQVVRGDSAAYFCASSRGRAWGTEAFFGQGTRLTVV.

The CDR3 loop reads CASSFYSKAGEYNEQFF. The CDR3 coding sequence is TGTGCCAGCAGCTTCTATTCGAAGGCGGGAGAATACAATGAGCAGTTCTTC. V is TRBV11-2 and J is TRBJ2-1; 7 nucleotides match TRBD2. Per the germline V gene, CDR1 is SGHAT and CDR2 is FQNNGV. This CDR3 contains 17 residues. V gave up 3 bases and J gave up 4 bases; unmatched junction bases: 12.

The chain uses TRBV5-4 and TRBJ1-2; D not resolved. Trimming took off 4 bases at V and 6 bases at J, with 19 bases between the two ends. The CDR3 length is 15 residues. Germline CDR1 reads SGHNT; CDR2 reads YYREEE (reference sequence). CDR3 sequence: CASSPRPGEVDGYTF. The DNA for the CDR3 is TGTGCCAGCAGCCCCCGCCCGGGAGAAGTGGATGGCTACACCTTC.

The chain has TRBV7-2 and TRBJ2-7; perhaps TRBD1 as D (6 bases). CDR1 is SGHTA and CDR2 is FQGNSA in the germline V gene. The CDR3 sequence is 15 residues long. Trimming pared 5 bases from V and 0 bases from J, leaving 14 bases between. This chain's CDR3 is CASSRTVGGSYEQYF. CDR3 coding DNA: TGTGCCAGCAGCCGGACAGTTGGGGGCTCCTACGAGCAGTACTTC.

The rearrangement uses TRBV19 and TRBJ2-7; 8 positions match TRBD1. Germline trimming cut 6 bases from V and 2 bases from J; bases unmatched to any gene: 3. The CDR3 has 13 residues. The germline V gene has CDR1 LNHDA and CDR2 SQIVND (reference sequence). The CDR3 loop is CASRGQATYEQYF. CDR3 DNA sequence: TGTGCCAGTAGGGGACAGGCGACCTACGAGCAGTACTTC.

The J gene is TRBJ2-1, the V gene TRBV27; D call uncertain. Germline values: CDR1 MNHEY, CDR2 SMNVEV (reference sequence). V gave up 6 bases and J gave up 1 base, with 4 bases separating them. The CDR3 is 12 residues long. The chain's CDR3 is CASSNSYNEQFF. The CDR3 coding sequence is TGTGCCAGCAGCAATTCCTACAATGAGCAGTTCTTC.

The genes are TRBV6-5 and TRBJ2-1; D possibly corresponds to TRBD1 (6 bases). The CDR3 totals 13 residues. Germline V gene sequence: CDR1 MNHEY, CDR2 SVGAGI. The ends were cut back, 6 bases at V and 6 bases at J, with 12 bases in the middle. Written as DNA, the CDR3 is TGTGCCAGCAGGGCCACAGGGCTCAATGAGCAGTTCTTC. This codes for CASRATGLNEQFF.

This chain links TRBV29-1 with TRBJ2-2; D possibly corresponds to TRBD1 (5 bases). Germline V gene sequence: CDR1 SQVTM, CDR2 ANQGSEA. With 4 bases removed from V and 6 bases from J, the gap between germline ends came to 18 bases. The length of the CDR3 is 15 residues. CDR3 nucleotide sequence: TGCAGCGTTGCCCCAGGGTCAAGCGTCGCCGGGGAGCTGTTTTTT. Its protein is CSVAPGSSVAGELFF.

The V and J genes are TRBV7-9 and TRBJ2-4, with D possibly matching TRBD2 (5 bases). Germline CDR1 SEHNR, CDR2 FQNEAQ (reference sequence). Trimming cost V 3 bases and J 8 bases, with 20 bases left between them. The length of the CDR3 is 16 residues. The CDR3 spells CASSFRVRGGADIQYF. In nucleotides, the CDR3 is TGTGCCAGCAGCTTTCGAGTGAGAGGAGGAGCAGACATTCAGTACTTC.

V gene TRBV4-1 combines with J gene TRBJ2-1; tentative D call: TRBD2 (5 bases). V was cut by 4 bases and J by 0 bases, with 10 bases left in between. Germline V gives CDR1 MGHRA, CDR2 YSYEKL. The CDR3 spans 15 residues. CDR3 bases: TGCGCCAGCAGCCCGGGATCCAGCTCCTACAATGAGCAGTTCTTC. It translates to CASSPGSSSYNEQFF.

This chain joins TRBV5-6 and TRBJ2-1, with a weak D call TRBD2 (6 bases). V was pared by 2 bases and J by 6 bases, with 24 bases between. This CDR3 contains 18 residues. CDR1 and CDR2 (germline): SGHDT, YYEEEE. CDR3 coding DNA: TGTGCCAGCAGCTTAGGACGGGTCGACAGTTGGCGGGGCAATGAGCAGTTCTTC. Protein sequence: CASSLGRVDSWRGNEQFF.

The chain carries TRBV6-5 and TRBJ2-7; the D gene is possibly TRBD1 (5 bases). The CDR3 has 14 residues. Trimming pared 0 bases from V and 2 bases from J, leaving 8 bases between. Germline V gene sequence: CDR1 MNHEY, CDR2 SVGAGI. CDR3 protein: CASSYSAGTYEQYF. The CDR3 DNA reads TGTGCCAGCAGTTACTCGGCAGGGACCTACGAGCAGTACTTC.

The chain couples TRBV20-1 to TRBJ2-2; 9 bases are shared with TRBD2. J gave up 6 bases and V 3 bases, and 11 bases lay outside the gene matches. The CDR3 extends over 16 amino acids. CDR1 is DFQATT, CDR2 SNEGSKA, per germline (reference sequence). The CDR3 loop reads CSASPRGGARAGELFF. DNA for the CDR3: TGCAGTGCTAGTCCTCGCGGGGGGGCCAGGGCCGGGGAGCTGTTTTTT.

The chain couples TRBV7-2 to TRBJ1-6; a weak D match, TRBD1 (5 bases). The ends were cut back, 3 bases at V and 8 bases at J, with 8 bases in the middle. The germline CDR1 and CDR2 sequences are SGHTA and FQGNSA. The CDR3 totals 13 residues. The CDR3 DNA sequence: TGTGCCAGCAGCTTGGGGCAAGATTCACCCCTCCACTTT. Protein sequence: CASSLGQDSPLHF.

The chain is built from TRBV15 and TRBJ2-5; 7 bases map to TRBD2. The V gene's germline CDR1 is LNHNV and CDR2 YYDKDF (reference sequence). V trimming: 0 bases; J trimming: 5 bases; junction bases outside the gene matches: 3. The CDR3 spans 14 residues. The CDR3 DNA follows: TGTGCCACCAGCAGAGAAGCGGGGCAGGAGACCCAGTACTTC. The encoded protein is CATSREAGQETQYF.

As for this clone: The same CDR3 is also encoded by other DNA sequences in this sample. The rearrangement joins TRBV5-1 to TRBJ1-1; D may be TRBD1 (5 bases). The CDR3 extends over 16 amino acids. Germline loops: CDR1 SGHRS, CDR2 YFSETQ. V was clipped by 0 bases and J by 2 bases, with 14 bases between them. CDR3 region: CASSLGWGSINTEAFF. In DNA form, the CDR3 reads TGCGCCAGCAGCTTGGGATGGGGCTCTATAAACACTGAAGCTTTCTTT.

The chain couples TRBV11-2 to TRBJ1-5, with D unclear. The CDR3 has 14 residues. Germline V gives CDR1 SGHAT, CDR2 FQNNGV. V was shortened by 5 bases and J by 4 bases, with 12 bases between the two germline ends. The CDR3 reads CASSSVLGNQPQHF. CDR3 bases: TGTGCCAGCAGCAGCGTTCTTGGAAATCAGCCCCAGCATTTT.

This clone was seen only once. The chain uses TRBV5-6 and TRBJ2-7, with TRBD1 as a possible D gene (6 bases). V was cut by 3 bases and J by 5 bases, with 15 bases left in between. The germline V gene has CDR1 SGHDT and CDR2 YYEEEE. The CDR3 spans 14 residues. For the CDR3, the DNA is TGTGCCAGCAGCTGGGGGCGGGTGGGCGACGAGCAGTACTTC. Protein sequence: CASSWGRVGDEQYF.